Sequencing of this T cell receptor (beta chain) was carried out in a study of cytomegalovirus exposure and HLA in healthy donors. As for the study in general: Unique TCRs from HLA-typed donors, some 85 million of them, were held in an early data release. Most donors, just over 80% of over 350 genotyped, fell in the Caucasian-associated ancestry cluster.

To note about this clone: Its target is unknown.

Study-wide results and limits: Later analysis indicated greater clonal expansion among HLA-associated TCR beta chains than among equally common other chains. Researchers had no immune exposure information except CMV serostatus available.

The PCR had 60 Vbeta and 13 Jbeta primers. Some clones are missing from TCRdb's copy, which holds only in-frame ones; the method was immunoSEQ multiplex PCR. The repertoire holds roughly 300,000 clones, with roughly 90% as singletons. The CDR3 runs 13 residues. With 2 bases removed from V and 4 bases from J, the gap between germline ends came to 8 bases. CDR1 and CDR2 from the germline V gene are LNHNV and YYDKDF (reference sequence). Material for sequencing was PBMCs. The rearrangement uses TRBV15 and TRBJ2-5; D may be TRBD1 (5 bases). The clonotype was recovered from a man in his forties or fifties in good health and CMV-seropositive. This CDR3 is CATSRQGGETQYF. CDR3 nucleotides: TGTGCCACCAGCAGACAGGGTGGAGAGACCCAGTACTTC.